The 20 T cell receptor beta chains given below trace back to one sample, sequenced in a study of regulatory T cells in long-lasting Graves disease. Time point reported: persistent/refractory GD, antithyroid drugs over 5 years with positive TRAb. From PBMCs, RNA was extracted and then used to make the TCR library. Investigators prepared the TCR beta libraries by applying iRepertoire HTBI primers and Arm-PCR of CDR3 regions. TCRdb re-derived calls from the multiplex PCR reads in MiXCR, one entry per CDR3 protein. Among more than 300,000 distinct CDR3 sequences listed, roughly 20% were seen once. The input for sequencing was peripheral blood mononuclear cells (PBMCs), taken when the disease was refractory, from a patient treated with antithyroid drugs. The receptors were sampled from a woman in her thirties or forties with Graves disease.

A note on this clonotype: This may stem from a read error, because a much larger clone lies one nucleotide away. J is TRBJ2-7 and V is TRBV6-1, with D maybe TRBD1 (6 bases). Germline CDR1 MNHNS, CDR2 SASEGT. CDR3 length equals 12 residues. DNA for the CDR3: TGTGCCAGCAGCCCACAGGGATGGGAGCAGTGCTTC. This sequence encodes CASSPQGWEQCF.

Notes on this clonotype: The germline gene is not matched at one end of the junction; a read error may be the cause. The chain uses TRBV7-9 and TRBJ2-7; TRBD2 agrees at 7 bases. Germline V gene lookup returns CDR1 SEHNR and CDR2 FQNEAQ (reference sequence). This CDR3 region has 19 residues. DNA for the CDR3: TGTGCCAGCAGTTCGACCCGAGTGGGGCGCGAGCGGGGTGGCTACAAGCAGTACTTC. Encoded protein: CASSSTRVGRERGGYKQYF.

J is TRBJ1-2 and V is TRBV7-9; tentatively, D is TRBD1 (6 bases). Germline V gene data show CDR1 as SEHNR and CDR2 as FQNEAQ (reference sequence). Trimming shortened V by 11 bases and J by 8 bases, and 15 bases separated the two germline ends. The CDR3 spans 11 residues. The CDR3, as DNA: TGTGCCTCCCGGGACAAAAGAGGCTACACCTTC. It encodes CASRDKRGYTF. Drawing the rest from reference TRBV7-9 and TRBJ1-2, the complete variable domain is DTGVSQNPRHKITKRGQNVTFRCDPISEHNRLYWYRQTLGQGPEFLTYFQNEAQLEKSRLLSDRFSAERPKGSFSTLEIQRTEQGDSAMYLCASRDKRGYTFGSGTRLTVV.

In this sample, this clonotype turned up many times. The V gene is TRBV28, the J gene TRBJ1-1; D is uncertain. CDR1 is MDHEN and CDR2 is SYDVKM in the germline V gene. Trimming pared 7 bases from V and 2 bases from J, leaving 8 bases between. The CDR3 loop spans 12 amino acids. The CDR3 spells CASNPANTEAFF. In nucleotides, the CDR3 is TGTGCCAGCAACCCCGCTAACACTGAAGCTTTCTTT.

CDR3 nucleotides: TGTGCCAGCAGCTTAGCCGGCGGGAGGGCACCGTGGGATACGCAGTATTTT. It is translated as CASSLAGGRAPWDTQYF. The gene calls are TRBV7-2 and TRBJ2-3, with 9 bases identical to TRBD2. This CDR3 region has 17 residues. Per germline, CDR1 SGHTA and CDR2 FQGNSA. Trimming cost V 0 bases and J 6 bases; bases outside gene matches: 10.

This clonotype was observed a handful of times. The chain carries TRBV2 and TRBJ2-3; TRBD2 matches at 8 bases. With 3 bases clipped from V and 5 bases from J, the junction kept 10 bases outside the gene matches. The V gene's germline CDR1 is SNHLY and CDR2 FYNNEI. The CDR3 consists of 16 residues. This CDR3 is CASSDGRAWFLDTQYF. For the CDR3, the DNA is TGTGCCAGCAGTGACGGGAGGGCCTGGTTTCTAGATACGCAGTATTTT.

This clonotype was found many times. The J gene is TRBJ2-7, the V gene TRBV12-3 or TRBV12-4; 11 nucleotides align to TRBD2. This CDR3 has 21 amino acids. After removal of 6 bases from V and 5 bases from J, the junction contained 27 bases not matched to a gene. The CDR3 loop is CASSYFRLTGDTSGRLHEQYF. CDR3 sequence (DNA): TGTGCCAGCAGCTACTTCCGTTTGACAGGCGATACTAGCGGGAGACTCCACGAGCAGTACTTC.

The rearrangement links TRBV28 to TRBJ2-7; TRBD2 matches 8 bases. The J call is in doubt because the DNA end fits TRBJ2-1 better. The CDR3 consists of 12 residues. Germline lookup yields CDR1 MDHEN and CDR2 SYDVKM. The CDR3 protein is CASNKRGNEQFF. The CDR3 DNA sequence: TGTGCCAGCAATAAGCGGGGGAATGAGCAGTTCTTC.

The chain carries TRBV6-1 and TRBJ2-7; unclear D gene. Trimming stripped 10 bases from V and 7 bases from J, with 11 bases between. The CDR3 contains 10 residues. Germline loops: CDR1 MNHNS, CDR2 SASEGT. The CDR3 DNA reads as TGTGCCACCGGAAACCGGGAGCAGTACTTC. Translation gives CATGNREQYF.

This clonotype was observed many times. The V call is TRBV19, the J call TRBJ2-7, with D perhaps matching TRBD1 or TRBD2 (5 bases each). The CDR3 is made up of 14 amino acids. Germline V gene lookup returns CDR1 LNHDA and CDR2 SQIVND (reference sequence). Trimming left V 5 bases short and J 1 base short, with 12 bases between. In DNA form, the CDR3 reads TGTGCCAGTAGTGGGGCAGGACTTTCCTACGAGCAGTACTTC. Translated, it gives CASSGAGLSYEQYF.

This clonotype turned up a few times. The V gene is TRBV7-2, the J gene TRBJ2-4; 7 bases are a match to TRBD1. This CDR3 region has 18 residues. CDR1 is SGHTA, CDR2 FQGNSA, per germline. V lost 4 bases, J lost 4 bases, and 16 bases stayed unmatched. The CDR3 region has the DNA TGTGCCAGCAGCTCGCCCCACCGTACTGGGACAGAGAAAAACATTCAGTACTTC. The encoded protein is CASSSPHRTGTEKNIQYF.

J is TRBJ1-5 and V is TRBV12-3 or TRBV12-4; 8 bases align to TRBD1. Losses at the gene ends were 4 bases for V and 2 bases for J; bases not matched to a gene: 4. The CDR3 totals 15 residues. The CDR3 spells CASSWTGKGNQPQHF. CDR3 in DNA: TGTGCCAGCAGTTGGACAGGGAAGGGCAATCAGCCCCAGCATTTT.

Only a few counts were recorded for this clonotype. This chain links TRBV7-8 with TRBJ1-5; a weak D match, TRBD1 (6 bases). The CDR3 extends over 16 amino acids. CDR1 SGHVS and CDR2 FQNEAQ come from the germline V gene. Between the trimmed V and J ends, which lost 5 bases and 0 bases, there was a span of 14 bases. CDR3 coding DNA: TGTGCCAGCAGCCCTCCGGGGACATATAGCAATCAGCCCCAGCATTTT. Translation gives CASSPPGTYSNQPQHF.

This clonotype was detected ten times or more. This chain joins TRBV6-5 and TRBJ1-1, with a tentative D call TRBD1 (5 bases). Looked up from germline, CDR1 is MNHEY and CDR2 is SVGAGI. V was clipped by 0 bases and J by 6 bases, with 14 bases between them. CDR3 length: 15 amino acids. The CDR3 DNA reads TGTGCCAGCAGTTACTCGGGGACGGAGTACGCTGAAGCTTTCTTT. Translated, it gives CASSYSGTEYAEAFF.

In this sample, this clonotype turned up many times. The chain uses TRBV27 and TRBJ2-7; possibly TRBD2 for D (5 bases). Germline CDR1 reads MNHEY; CDR2 reads SMNVEV (reference sequence). This CDR3 contains 11 residues. V lost 10 bases and J 3 bases, leaving 10 bases between the germline ends. The CDR3 bases are TGTGCCAACGCCGGGGACTACGAGCAGTACTTC. Translating gives CANAGDYEQYF.

This clonotype was seen repeatedly, ten times or more. J is TRBJ2-5 and V is TRBV28; 7 positions match TRBD1. This CDR3 is built from 14 residues. Germline CDR1 MDHEN, CDR2 SYDVKM. The J segment lost 6 bases and the V segment lost 6 bases, leaving 10 bases of the junction unmatched. CDR3 amino acids: CASRPRQGKQTQYF. In DNA, the CDR3 is TGTGCCAGCAGGCCCCGACAGGGCAAGCAGACCCAGTACTTC.

The chain combines TRBV6-1 with TRBJ1-3; possibly TRBD1 for D (5 bases). Germline assignment: CDR1 MNHNS and CDR2 SASEGT. The CDR3 runs to 14 residues. V was trimmed by 7 bases and J by 2 bases, leaving 12 bases between them. The CDR3 spells CASMQGSAGNTIYF. CDR3 DNA sequence: TGTGCCAGCATGCAGGGATCAGCTGGAAACACCATATATTTT.

In DNA, the CDR3 is TGCAGTGCTAGAGGCTACGAGCAGTACTTC. Protein sequence: CSARGYEQYF. V gene TRBV20-1 combines with J gene TRBJ2-7; D is unclear. Germline loops: CDR1 DFQATT, CDR2 SNEGSKA (reference sequence). Trimming removed 1 base at V and 3 bases at J, with 1 base between. This CDR3 contains 10 residues.

This clonotype was detected many times. The chain is built from TRBV29-1 and TRBJ2-7, with a possible D match to TRBD1 (7 bases). Germline values: CDR1 SQVTM, CDR2 ANQGSEA. The CDR3 spans 12 residues. Deletions cut 5 bases from V and 6 bases from J, with 14 bases between. The CDR3 sequence is CSVRGGGSEQYF. The CDR3 bases are TGCAGCGTTAGAGGAGGGGGCAGCGAGCAGTACTTC.

This clonotype has just a few counts. The V and J genes are TRBV6-1 and TRBJ1-3; no definite D call. V was clipped by 1 base and J by 4 bases, with 14 bases between them. The CDR3 sequence is 16 residues long. CDR1 MNHNS and CDR2 SASEGT come from the germline V gene. In DNA, the CDR3 is TGTGCCAGCAGTGAAGGGCCCTCTTGGCCCGGAAACACCATATATTTT. It translates to CASSEGPSWPGNTIYF.